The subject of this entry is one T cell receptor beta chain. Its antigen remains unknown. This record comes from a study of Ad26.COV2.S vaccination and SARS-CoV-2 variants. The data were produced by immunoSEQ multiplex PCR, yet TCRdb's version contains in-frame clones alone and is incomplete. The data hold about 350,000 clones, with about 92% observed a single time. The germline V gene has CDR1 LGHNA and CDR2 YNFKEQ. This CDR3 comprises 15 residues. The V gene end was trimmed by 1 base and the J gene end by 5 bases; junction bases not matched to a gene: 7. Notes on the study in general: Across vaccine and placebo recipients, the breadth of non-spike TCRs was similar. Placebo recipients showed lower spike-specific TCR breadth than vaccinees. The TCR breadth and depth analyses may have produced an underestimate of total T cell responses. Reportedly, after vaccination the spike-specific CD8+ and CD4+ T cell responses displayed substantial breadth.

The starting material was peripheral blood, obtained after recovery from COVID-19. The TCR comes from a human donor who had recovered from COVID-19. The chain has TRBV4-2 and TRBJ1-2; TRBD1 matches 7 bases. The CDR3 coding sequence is TGTGCCAGCAGCCAAGTCGACAGGGCGACATATGGCTACACCTTC. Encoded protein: CASSQVDRATYGYTF.